The entry below gives a single T cell receptor beta chain sequence along with its context. The antigen remains undetermined. This record comes from a study of CD4 T cells in relation to SARS-CoV-2 and coronaviruses. Study as a whole: The HLA restriction of the shared crossreactive spike epitopes was mapped. General study points: Each donor contributed either pre-pandemic or post-infection samples, not both.

The unexposed donors gave CD4+ T cells in about 2010-2019, prior to COVID-19. The data were produced by immunoSEQ multiplex PCR, yet TCRdb's version contains in-frame clones alone and is incomplete. The table includes more than 55,000 clones, 86% detected once. Germline loops: CDR1 SGHTA, CDR2 FQGTGA. The CDR3 length is 15 residues. Trimming stripped 2 bases from V and 1 base from J, with 6 bases between. The sample taken for sequencing was memory CD4+ T cells from PBMCs. V usage is TRBV7-3 and J usage is TRBJ2-6; no reliable D call. The TCR comes from a human donor in good health. CDR3 loop: CASSLPVSGANVLTF. The CDR3 nucleotides are TGTGCCAGCAGCTTACCGGTGTCTGGGGCCAACGTCCTGACTTTC.